This T cell receptor (beta chain) was captured by sequencing in a study of shared clonotypes between healthy human individuals. Measured with immunoSEQ multiplex PCR; TCRdb has only the in-frame clones, and not every one. The sample holds approximately 2.1 million clones; 80% to 95% are singletons and the top ten take 0.39%. Germline V lookup: CDR1 MGHDK, CDR2 SYGVNS. Trimming stripped 6 bases from V and 3 bases from J, with 15 bases between. This CDR3 region has 14 residues. The genes are TRBV25-1 and TRBJ2-7; maybe TRBD1 (6 bases). Sequences were obtained from naive CD4+ T cells from PBMCs. Subset described: CD45RA+ positively selected. This TCR derives from a man between 18 and 29 years old in good health. Some clones in this sample may be carry-over from other donors' samples. The CDR3 protein is CASSYFGQNYEQYF. The CDR3 DNA is TGTGCCAGCAGCTACTTTGGACAGAACTACGAGCAGTACTTC.